This T cell receptor beta chain was observed in a study of T cell responses to AZD1222 COVID-19 vaccine. Method: immunoSEQ multiplex PCR; TCRdb's copy keeps in-frame clones and lacks some. The sample shows over 150,000 clones, less than 90% of them seen only once. This CDR3 region has 14 residues. Per the germline V gene, CDR1 is LGHDT and CDR2 is YNNKEL (reference sequence). V lost 1 base, J lost 3 bases, and 10 bases lay in between. Study-level points and caveats: Most donors were white British, females outnumbered males, and clonal diversity was possibly underestimated. Two AZD1222 doses significantly raised spike-specific TCR breadth and depth over controls.

Comment on this clone: Its antigen is unidentified.

Sequencing was performed on peripheral blood, taken on day 0 of AZD1222 vaccination. The genes are TRBV3-1 (or the pseudogene TRBV3-2) and TRBJ2-7; D possibly corresponds to TRBD1 (5 bases). The receptor was derived from an adult in good health. CDR3 coding DNA: TGTGCCAGCAGCCAAGTTTGGGGCAACTACGAGCAGTACTTC. It specifies CASSQVWGNYEQYF.